The source of this TCR beta chain is a study of molecular identifiers for immune sequencing clone quantification. MiXCR, run by TCRdb on the PCR reads, gives a single entry per CDR3 protein. The sample contains over 50,000 distinct CDR3 sequences, roughly a third of which appear only once. The V gene end was trimmed by 6 bases and the J gene end by 2 bases; junction bases not matched to a gene: 2. This CDR3 is 14 amino acids long. The germline V gene has CDR1 MNHEY and CDR2 SMNVEV (reference sequence). This clonotype turned up a few times. Source material: naive CD8+ T cells from blood, with Jurkat cell RNA spiked in. Subset given: FACS-sorted CD8+CD4-CCR7+CD45RA+ naive T cells. The gene calls are TRBV27 and TRBJ2-5, with 11 bases that match TRBD2. This TCR came from a human donor in good health. Some libraries in this study had Jurkat cell RNA spiked in. CDR3 coding DNA: TGTGCCAGCAGGACTAGCGGGAATCAAGAGACCCAGTACTTC. Encoded protein: CASRTSGNQETQYF.